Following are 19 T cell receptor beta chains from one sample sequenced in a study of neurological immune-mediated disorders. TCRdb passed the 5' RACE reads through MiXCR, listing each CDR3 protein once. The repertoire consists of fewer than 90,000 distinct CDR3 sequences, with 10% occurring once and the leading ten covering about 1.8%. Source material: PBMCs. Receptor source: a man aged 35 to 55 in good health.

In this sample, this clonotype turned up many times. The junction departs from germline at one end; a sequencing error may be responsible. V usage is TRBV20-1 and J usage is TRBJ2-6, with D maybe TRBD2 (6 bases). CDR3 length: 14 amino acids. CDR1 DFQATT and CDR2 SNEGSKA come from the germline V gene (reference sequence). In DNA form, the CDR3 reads TGCAGTGCTGGAGAGGGAGGTGGGGCCAACGTCCTGACTTTC. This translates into CSAGEGGGANVLTF.

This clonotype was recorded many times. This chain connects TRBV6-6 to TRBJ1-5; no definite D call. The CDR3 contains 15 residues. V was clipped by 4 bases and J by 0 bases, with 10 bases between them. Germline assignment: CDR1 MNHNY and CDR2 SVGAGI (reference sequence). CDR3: CASSSLTYSNQPQHF. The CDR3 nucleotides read TGTGCCAGCAGTTCCCTAACCTATAGCAATCAGCCCCAGCATTTT.

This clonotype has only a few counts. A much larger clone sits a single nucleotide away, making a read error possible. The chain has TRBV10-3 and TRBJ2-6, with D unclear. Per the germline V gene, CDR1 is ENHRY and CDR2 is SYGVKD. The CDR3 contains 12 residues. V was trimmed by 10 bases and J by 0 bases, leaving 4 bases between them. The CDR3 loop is CATDSGANVLTF. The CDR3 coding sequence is TGTGCCACCGACTCTGGGGCCAACGTCCTGACTTTC.

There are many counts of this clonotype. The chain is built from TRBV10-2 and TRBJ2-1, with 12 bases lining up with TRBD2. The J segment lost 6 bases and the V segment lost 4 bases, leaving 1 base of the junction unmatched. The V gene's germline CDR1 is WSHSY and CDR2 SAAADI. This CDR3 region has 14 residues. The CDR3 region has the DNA TGCGCCAGCAGTGTACTAGCGGGAGGCAATGAGCAGTTCTTC. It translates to CASSVLAGGNEQFF.

The CDR3 loop is CASESGQNALRIQQYF. The CDR3 bases are TGTGCCAGCGAATCTGGACAAAACGCCCTACGTATCCAGCAGTACTTC. This rearrangement joins TRBV28 to TRBJ2-7, with D maybe TRBD1 (5 bases). Germline CDR1 is MDHEN and CDR2 is SYDVKM. The V gene lost 8 bases and the J gene lost 8 bases, with 28 bases spanning the gap. This CDR3 comprises 16 residues.

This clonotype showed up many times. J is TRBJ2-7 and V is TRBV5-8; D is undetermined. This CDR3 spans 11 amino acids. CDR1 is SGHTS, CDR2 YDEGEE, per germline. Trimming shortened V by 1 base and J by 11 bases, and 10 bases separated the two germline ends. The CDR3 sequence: CASSLRASEYF. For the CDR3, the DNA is TGTGCCAGCAGCTTGAGGGCATCGGAGTACTTC.

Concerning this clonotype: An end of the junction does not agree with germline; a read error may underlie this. CDR3: CASSLIGQSAF. CDR3 nucleotide sequence: TGTGCCAGCAGCTTGATAGGGCAGAGCGCCTTC. This chain connects TRBV5-6 to TRBJ1-2, with D uncertain. Germline V gene sequence: CDR1 SGHDT, CDR2 YYEEEE. The CDR3 covers 11 residues.

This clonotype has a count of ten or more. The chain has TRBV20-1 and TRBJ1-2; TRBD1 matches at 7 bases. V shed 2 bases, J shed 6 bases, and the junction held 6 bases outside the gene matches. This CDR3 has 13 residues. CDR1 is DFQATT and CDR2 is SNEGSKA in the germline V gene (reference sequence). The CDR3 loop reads CSARPTGENGYTF. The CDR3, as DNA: TGCAGTGCTAGACCAACAGGGGAGAATGGCTACACCTTC.

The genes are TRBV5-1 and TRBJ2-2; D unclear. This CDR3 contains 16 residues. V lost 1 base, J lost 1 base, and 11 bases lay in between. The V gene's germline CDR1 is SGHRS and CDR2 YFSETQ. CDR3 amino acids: CASSLSQVENTGELFF. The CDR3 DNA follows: TGCGCCAGCAGCTTGAGCCAGGTTGAGAACACCGGGGAGCTGTTTTTT.

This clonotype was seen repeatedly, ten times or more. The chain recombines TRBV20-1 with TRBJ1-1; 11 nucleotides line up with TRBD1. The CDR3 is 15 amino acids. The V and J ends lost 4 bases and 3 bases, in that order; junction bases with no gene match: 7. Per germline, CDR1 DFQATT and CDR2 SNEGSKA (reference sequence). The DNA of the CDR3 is TGCAGTGCTACTAGGACAGGGGGCGCGGACACTGAAGCTTTCTTT. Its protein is CSATRTGGADTEAFF.

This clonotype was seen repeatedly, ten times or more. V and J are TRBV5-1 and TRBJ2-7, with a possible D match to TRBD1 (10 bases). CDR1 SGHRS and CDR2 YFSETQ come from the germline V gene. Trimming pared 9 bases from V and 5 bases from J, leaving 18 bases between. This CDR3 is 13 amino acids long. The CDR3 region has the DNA TGCGCCACTAGCGGGACAGGGGACAACGAGCAGTACTTC. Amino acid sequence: CATSGTGDNEQYF. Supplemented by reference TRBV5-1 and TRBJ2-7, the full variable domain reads KAGVTQTPRYLIKTRGQQVTLSCSPISGHRSVSWYQQTPGQGLQFLFEYFSETQRNKGNFPGRFSGRQFSNSRSEMNVSTLELGDSALYLCATSGTGDNEQYFGPGTRLTVT.

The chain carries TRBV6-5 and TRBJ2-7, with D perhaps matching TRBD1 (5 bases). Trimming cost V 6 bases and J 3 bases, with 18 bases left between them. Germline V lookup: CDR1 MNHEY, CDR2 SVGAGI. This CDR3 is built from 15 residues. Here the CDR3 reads CASSKLDSTGYEQYF. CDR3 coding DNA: TGTGCCAGCAGCAAGCTCGACTCCACAGGCTACGAGCAGTACTTC.

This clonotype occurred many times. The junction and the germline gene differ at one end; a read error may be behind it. CDR3 nucleotide sequence: TGCAGTGCCAGAGCGCAAGGAGATGTTACAGATACGCAGTATTTT. As protein: CSARAQGDVTDTQYF. The chain has TRBV20-1 and TRBJ2-3; D not resolved. Germline V gene data show CDR1 as DFQATT and CDR2 as SNEGSKA (reference sequence). The CDR3 contains 15 residues.

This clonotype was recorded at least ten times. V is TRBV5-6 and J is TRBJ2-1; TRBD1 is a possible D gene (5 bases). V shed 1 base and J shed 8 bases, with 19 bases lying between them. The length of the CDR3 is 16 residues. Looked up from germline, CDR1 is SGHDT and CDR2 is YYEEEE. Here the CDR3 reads CASSLTGVWGLDEQFF. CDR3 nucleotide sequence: TGTGCCAGCAGCTTGACAGGCGTCTGGGGTCTGGATGAGCAGTTCTTC.

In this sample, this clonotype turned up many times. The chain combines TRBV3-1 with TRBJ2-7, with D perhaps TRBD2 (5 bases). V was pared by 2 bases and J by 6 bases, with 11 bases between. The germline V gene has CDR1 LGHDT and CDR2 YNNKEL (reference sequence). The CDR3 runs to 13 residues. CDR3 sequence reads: CASSQYEGLEQYF. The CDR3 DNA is TGTGCCAGCAGCCAATATGAGGGCCTCGAGCAGTACTTC.

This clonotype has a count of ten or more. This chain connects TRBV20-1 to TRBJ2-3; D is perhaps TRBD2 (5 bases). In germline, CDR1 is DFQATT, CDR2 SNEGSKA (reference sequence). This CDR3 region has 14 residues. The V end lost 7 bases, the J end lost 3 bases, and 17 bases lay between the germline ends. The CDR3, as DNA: TGCAGTGGTCCCGGCGGGCTCCAAACAGATACGCAGTATTTT. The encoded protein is CSGPGGLQTDTQYF.

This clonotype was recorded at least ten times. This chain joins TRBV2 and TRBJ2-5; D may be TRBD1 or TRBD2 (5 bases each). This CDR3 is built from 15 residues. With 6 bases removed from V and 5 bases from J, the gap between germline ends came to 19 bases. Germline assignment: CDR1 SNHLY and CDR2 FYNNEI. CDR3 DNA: TGTGCCAGCAGCGGGGACGGAAAGAAGGGGGAGACCCAGTACTTC. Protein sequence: CASSGDGKKGETQYF.

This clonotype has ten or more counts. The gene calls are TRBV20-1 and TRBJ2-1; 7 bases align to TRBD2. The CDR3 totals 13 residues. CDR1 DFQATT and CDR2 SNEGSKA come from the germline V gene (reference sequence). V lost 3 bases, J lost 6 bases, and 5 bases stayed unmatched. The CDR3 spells CSARPGGGNEQFF. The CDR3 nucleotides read TGCAGTGCTAGGCCGGGCGGGGGCAATGAGCAGTTCTTC.

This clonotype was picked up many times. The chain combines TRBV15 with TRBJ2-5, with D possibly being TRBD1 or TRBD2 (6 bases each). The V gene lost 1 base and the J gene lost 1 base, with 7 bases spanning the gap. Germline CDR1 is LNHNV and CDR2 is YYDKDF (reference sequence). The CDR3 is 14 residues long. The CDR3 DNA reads TGTGCCACCAGCAGAGCGGGGGCCCAAGAGACCCAGTACTTC. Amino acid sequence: CATSRAGAQETQYF.